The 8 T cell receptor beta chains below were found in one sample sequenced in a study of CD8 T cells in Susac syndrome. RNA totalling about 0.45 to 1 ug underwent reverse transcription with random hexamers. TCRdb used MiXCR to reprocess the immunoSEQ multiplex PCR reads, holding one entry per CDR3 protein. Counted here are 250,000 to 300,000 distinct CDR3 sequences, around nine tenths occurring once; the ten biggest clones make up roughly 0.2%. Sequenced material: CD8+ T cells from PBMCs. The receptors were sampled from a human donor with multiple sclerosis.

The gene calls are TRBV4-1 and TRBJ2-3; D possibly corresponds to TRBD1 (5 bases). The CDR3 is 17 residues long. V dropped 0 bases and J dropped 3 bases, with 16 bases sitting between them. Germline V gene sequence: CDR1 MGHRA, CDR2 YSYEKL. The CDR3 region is CASSQDQGASRTDTQYF. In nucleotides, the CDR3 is TGCGCCAGCAGCCAAGATCAAGGGGCCAGTCGAACAGATACGCAGTATTTT.

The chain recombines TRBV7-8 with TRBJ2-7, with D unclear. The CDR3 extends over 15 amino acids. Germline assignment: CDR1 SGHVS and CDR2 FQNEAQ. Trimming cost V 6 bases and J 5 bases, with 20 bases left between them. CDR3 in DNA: TGTGCCAGCAGACCGACACCGGGTGCTAAGGACGAGCAGTACTTC. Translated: CASRPTPGAKDEQYF.

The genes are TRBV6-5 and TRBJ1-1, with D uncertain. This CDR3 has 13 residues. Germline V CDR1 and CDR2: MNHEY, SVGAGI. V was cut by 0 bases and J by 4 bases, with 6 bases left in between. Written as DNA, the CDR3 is TGTGCCAGCAGTTACTCATGGGGCACTGAAGCTTTCTTT. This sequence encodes CASSYSWGTEAFF.

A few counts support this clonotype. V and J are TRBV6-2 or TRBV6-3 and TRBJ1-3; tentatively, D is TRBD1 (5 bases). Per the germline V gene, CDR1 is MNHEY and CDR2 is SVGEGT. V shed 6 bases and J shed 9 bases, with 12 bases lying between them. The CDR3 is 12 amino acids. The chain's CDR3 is CASRILGGTIYF. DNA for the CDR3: TGTGCCAGCAGAATCCTCGGGGGCACCATATATTTT.

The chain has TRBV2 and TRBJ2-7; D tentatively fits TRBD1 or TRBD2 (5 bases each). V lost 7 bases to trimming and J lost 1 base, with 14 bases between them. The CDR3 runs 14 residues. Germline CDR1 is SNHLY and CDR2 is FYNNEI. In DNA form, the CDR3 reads TGTGCCAGCACGACGGGGCCGGGATCCTACGAGCAGTACTTC. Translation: CASTTGPGSYEQYF.

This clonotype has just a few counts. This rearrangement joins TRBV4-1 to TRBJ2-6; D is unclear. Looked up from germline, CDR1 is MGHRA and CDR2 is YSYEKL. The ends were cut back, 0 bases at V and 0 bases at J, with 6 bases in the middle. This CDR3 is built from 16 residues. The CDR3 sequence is CASSQESGSGANVLTF. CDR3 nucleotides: TGCGCCAGCAGCCAAGAGTCGGGCTCTGGGGCCAACGTCCTGACTTTC.

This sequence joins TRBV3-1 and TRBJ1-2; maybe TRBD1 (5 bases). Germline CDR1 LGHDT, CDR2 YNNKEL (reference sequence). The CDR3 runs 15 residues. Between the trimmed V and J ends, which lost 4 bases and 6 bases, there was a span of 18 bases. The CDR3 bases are TGTGCCAGCAGCCCCGTGCGGCAGGGTCGAGATGGCTACACCTTC. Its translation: CASSPVRQGRDGYTF.

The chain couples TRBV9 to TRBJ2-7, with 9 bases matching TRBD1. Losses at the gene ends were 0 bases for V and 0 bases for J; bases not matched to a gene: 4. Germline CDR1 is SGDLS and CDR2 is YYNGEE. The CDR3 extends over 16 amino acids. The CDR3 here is CASSVGGQGLSYEQYF. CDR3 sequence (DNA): TGTGCCAGCAGCGTAGGGGGACAGGGTCTCTCCTACGAGCAGTACTTC.